This TCR beta chain derives from a study of blood T cell repertoires in COVID-19 (dated by TCRdb to about 2020). Regarding the study in general: The collaborator samples originated in the United States, Italy and Spain and spanned the acute and convalescent phases of COVID-19. The sample metadata nearly always contained a de-identified subject ID, COVID-19 status, age in years and sex. The dataset comprised deeply sampled blood TCRbeta repertoires from subjects exposed to, actively infected with, or recovered from COVID-19. Where available, HLA class I and class II types were obtained from metadata supplied by the sample provider rather than from assay-based typing. The material from the prospective study consisted of cDNA or gDNA derived from T cells, B-cell-depleted T cells, or PBMCs. The samples were drawn from two sources: the first 160 participants of the ongoing ImmuneRACE study, and fewer than 1,500 subjects contributed by 6 global collaborators. The repertoires were released in a freely available public database meant as a resource for research on the immune response to SARS-CoV-2.

Whole blood was collected in K2EDTA tubes by collaborating institutions according to the institutions' own protocols. For TCRbeta analysis, collaborators shipped samples in one of three forms: frozen whole blood, isolated PBMCs, or DNA extracted from either of those sample types. The CDR3 has 15 amino acids, counting the end cysteine and phenylalanine. Only the CDR3 part of the read is kept: 45 bases, read in frame from the first base. Trimmed from V: 5 bases; trimmed from J: 0 bases; junction bases lacking a gene match: 6. The germline V gene encodes CDR1 GTSNPN and CDR2 SVGIG (reference sequence). TCRbeta CDR3 regions were amplified from genomic DNA using the immunoSEQ Assay, a bias-controlled multiplex PCR. The paper's processing steps were these. Nucleated cell counts per sample were estimated from amplification of reference gene primers within the assay. Sequence reads were collapsed and filtered to measure the absolute abundance of every unique TCRbeta CDR3 rearrangement. Productive Simpson clonality was computed per sample as the square root of Simpson's diversity index over productive rearrangements. Drawn from immuneACCESS, this table holds only the in-frame rearrangements with V and J called that TCRdb kept. Clones are partly lost; checked studies trace under half to an unresolved V gene and leave the rest unexplained. V, J and clone size derive from that table, while D and trimming were established from the DNA sequence. In this sample the table shows around 150,000 clones, roughly 84% of which occur a single time. Clones ranked in the top ten supply 2.2% of the sample.

A remark on this clone: What antigen it recognizes has not been identified. No qualities accompany the bases; no much larger clone lies one base away.

Study-wide conclusions, independent of this receptor: Clinical and demographic metadata were provided uncurated, with the amount varying by source and participant.

Sequenced material: peripheral blood. The clonotype comes from a man aged 65 to 85 with acute or convalescent COVID-19. The V and J genes are TRBV30 and TRBJ1-2, and 10 junction bases match TRBD1. The nucleotide sequence is TGTGCCTGGGGGGACAGGGGAAAACCTAACTATGGCTACACCTTC. The translation is CAWGDRGKPNYGYTF.